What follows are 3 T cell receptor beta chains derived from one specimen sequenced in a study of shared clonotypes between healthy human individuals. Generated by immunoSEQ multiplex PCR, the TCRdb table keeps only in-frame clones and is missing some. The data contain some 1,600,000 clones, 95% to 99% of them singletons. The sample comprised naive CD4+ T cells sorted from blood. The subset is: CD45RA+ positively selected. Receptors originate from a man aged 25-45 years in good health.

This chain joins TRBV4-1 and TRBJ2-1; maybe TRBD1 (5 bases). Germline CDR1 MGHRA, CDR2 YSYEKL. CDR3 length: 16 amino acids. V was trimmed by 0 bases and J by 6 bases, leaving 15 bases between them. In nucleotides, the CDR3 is TGCGCCAGCAGCCAAGAGGGGCAGCTTACCTTCAATGAGCAGTTCTTC. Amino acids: CASSQEGQLTFNEQFF.

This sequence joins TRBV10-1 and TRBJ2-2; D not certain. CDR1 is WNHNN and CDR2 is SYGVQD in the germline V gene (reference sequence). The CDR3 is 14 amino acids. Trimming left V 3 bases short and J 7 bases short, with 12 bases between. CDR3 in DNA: TGCGCCAGCAGTGATGCCGGCTCAGGCGGGGAGCTGTTTTTT. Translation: CASSDAGSGGELFF.

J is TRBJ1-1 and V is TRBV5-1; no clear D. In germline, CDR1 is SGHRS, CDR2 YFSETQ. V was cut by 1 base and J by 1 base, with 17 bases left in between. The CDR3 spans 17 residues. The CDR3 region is CASSLPSRKGGNTEAFF. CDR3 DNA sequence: TGCGCCAGCAGCTTGCCGTCCAGGAAAGGTGGGAACACTGAAGCTTTCTTT.